The rows below give T cell receptor beta chains drawn from one sample of a study of PD-1 blockade in classical Hodgkin lymphoma. The data were produced by immunoSEQ multiplex PCR, yet TCRdb's version contains in-frame clones alone and is incomplete. The table includes roughly 90,000 clones, about four fifths detected once. Sample: peripheral blood mononuclear cells (PBMCs), taken before the second cycle of nivolumab. These receptors were taken from a human donor with classical Hodgkin lymphoma. Both conserved end residues are part of each CDR3. The order of the fields is J gene, V gene, D gene, clone size, CDR3 protein, CDR3 DNA. The D gene is left open where the match is weak. Size tells how often a clone was seen (once, few, many) or the class of an expanded clone, and some rows leave it out.

>TRBJ1-1|TRBV6-5|-|once
CASRQGIGVTEAFF
TGTGCCAGCAGGCAGGGGATTGGGGTCACTGAAGCTTTCTTT
>TRBJ2-5|TRBV6-5|-|few
CASSYSVGETQYF
TGTGCCAGCAGTTACTCGGTGGGAGAGACCCAGTACTTC
>TRBJ2-7|TRBV5-1|TRBD2|-
CASSPGLAGIRSYEQYF
TGCGCCAGCAGTCCGGGACTAGCGGGAATCAGGTCCTACGAGCAGTACTTC
>TRBJ1-5|TRBV6-1|-|-
CASSERRGNQPQHF
TGTGCCAGCAGTGAACGGAGGGGAAATCAGCCCCAGCATTTT
>TRBJ1-2|TRBV19|-|-
CASSQRQPEYYGYTF
TGTGCCAGTAGCCAGAGACAGCCAGAATATTATGGCTACACCTTC
>TRBJ2-7|TRBV2|TRBD2|-
CASSEGPGLAGSEQYF
TGTGCCAGCAGTGAAGGTCCGGGACTAGCGGGATCCGAGCAGTACTTC
>TRBJ1-2|TRBV6-4|-|-
CASSEGVGRGYGYTF
TGTGCCAGCAGTGAAGGAGTCGGTCGGGGCTATGGCTACACCTTC
>TRBJ1-1|TRBV14|-|-
CASSQRAGAVNTEAFF
TGTGCCAGCAGCCAGAGGGCGGGGGCTGTGAACACTGAAGCTTTCTTT
>TRBJ1-3|TRBV19|TRBD1|-
CASSTPLGQGARGNTIYF
TGTGCCAGTAGTACACCGTTAGGACAGGGGGCGCGTGGAAACACCATATATTTT
>TRBJ2-2|TRBV5-4|TRBD1|-
CASSRQGANTGELFF
TGTGCCAGCAGCCGACAGGGGGCGAACACCGGGGAGCTGTTTTTT
>TRBJ1-1|TRBV7-3|-|-
CASSWGQNTEAFF
TGTGCCAGCAGCTGGGGACAGAACACTGAAGCTTTCTTT
>TRBJ2-1|TRBV12-1|-|-
CASSFPVRGSNEQFF
TGTGCCAGCAGCTTTCCGGTCCGAGGGTCCAATGAGCAGTTCTTC
>TRBJ1-5|TRBV7-2|-|few
CASSLRGGNQPQHF
TGTGCCAGCAGCTTACGGGGCGGCAATCAGCCCCAGCATTTT
>TRBJ2-5|TRBV5-1|TRBD1|-
CASSWTGTEGETQYF
TGCGCCAGCAGCTGGACCGGGACAGAGGGAGAGACCCAGTACTTC